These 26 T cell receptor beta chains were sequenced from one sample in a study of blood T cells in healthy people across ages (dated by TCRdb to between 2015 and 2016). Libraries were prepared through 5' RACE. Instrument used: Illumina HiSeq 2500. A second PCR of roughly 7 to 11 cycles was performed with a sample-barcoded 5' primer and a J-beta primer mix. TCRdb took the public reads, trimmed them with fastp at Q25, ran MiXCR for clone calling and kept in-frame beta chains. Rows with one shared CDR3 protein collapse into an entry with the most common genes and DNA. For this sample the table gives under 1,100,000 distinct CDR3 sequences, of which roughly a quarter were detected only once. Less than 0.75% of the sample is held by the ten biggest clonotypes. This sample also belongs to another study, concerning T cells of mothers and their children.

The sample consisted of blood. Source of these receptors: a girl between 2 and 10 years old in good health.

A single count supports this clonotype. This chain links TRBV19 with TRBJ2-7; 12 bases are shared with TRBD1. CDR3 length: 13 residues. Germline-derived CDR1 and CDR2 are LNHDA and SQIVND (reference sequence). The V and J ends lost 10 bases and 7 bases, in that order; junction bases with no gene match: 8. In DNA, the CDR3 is TGTGCCACTATGGGACAGGGGGCTCGGGAGCAGTACTTC. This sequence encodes CATMGQGAREQYF.

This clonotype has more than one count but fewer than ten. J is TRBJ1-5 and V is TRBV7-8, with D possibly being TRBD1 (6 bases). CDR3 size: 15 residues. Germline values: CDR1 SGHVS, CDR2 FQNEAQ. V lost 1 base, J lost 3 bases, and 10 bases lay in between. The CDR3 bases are TGTGCCAGCAGCTTAGTAGGACAGTACAATCAGCCCCAGCATTTT. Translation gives CASSLVGQYNQPQHF.

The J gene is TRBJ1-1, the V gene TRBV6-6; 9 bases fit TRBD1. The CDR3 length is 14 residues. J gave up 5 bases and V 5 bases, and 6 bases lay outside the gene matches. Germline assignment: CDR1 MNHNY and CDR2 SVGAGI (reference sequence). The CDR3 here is CASSLGQGTTEAFF. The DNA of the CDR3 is TGTGCCAGCAGTCTAGGACAGGGGACAACTGAAGCTTTCTTT.

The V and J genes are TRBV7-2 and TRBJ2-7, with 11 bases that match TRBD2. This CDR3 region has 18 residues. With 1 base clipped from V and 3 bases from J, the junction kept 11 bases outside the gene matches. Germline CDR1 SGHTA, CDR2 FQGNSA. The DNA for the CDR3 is TGTGCCAGCAGCTTAGAACTAGCGGGAGTTATGGGTTACTACGAGCAGTACTTC. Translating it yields CASSLELAGVMGYYEQYF.

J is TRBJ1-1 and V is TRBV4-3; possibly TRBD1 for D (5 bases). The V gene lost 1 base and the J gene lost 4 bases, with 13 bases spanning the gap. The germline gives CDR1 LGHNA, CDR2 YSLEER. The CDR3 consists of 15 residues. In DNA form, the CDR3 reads TGCGCCAGCAGCCAAGGTACAGGCATGACCACTGAAGCTTTCTTT. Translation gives CASSQGTGMTTEAFF.

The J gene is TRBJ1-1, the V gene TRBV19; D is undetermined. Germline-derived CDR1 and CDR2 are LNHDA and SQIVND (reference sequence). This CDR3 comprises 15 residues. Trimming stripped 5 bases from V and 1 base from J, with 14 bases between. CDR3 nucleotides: TGTGCCAGTAGTCCCGTGTTGGGATCGAACACTGAAGCTTTCTTT. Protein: CASSPVLGSNTEAFF.

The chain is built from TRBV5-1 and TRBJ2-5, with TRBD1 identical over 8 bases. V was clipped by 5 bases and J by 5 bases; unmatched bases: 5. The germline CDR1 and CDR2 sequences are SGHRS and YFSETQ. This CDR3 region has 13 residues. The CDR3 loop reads CASRAGTGETQYF. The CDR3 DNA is TGCGCCAGCAGAGCCGGGACAGGCGAGACCCAGTACTTC. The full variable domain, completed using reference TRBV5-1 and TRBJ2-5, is KAGVTQTPRYLIKTRGQQVTLSCSPISGHRSVSWYQQTPGQGLQFLFEYFSETQRNKGNFPGRFSGRQFSNSRSEMNVSTLELGDSALYLCASRAGTGETQYFGPGTRLLVL.

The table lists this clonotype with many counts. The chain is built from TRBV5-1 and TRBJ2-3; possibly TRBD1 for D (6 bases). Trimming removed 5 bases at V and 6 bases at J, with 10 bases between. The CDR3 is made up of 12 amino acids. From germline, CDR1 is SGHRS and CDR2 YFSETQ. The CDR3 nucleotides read TGCGCCAGCAGTCCACAGGGTGATACGCAGTATTTT. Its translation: CASSPQGDTQYF.

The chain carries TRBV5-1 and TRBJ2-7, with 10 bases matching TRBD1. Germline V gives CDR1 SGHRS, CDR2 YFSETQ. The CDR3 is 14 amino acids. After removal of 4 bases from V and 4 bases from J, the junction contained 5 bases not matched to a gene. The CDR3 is CASSGTGDLYEQYF. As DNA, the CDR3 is TGCGCCAGCAGCGGGACAGGGGACCTTTACGAGCAGTACTTC.

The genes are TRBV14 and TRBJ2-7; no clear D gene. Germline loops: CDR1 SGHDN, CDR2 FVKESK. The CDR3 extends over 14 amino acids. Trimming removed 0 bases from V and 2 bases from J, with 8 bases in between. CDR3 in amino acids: CASSQDSTTYEQYF. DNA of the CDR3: TGTGCCAGCAGCCAAGATTCCACAACCTACGAGCAGTACTTC.

CDR3 nucleotide sequence: TGCAGCGTTGAAGAGGAACGAGCCCAGAGGGGCGAGCAGTACTTC. It yields the protein CSVEEERAQRGEQYF. This rearrangement joins TRBV29-1 to TRBJ2-5, with D perhaps assigned TRBD1 or TRBD2 (5 bases each). The J call is uncertain, as TRBJ2-7 better fits the DNA end. The germline V gene encodes CDR1 SQVTM and CDR2 ANQGSEA. CDR3 length: 15 residues.

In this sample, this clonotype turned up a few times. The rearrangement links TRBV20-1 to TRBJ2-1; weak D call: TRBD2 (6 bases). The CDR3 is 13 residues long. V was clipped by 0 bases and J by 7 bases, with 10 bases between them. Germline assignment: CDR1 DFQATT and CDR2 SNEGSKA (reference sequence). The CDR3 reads CSARELAGNEQFF. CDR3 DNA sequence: TGCAGTGCTAGAGAATTGGCGGGGAATGAGCAGTTCTTC.

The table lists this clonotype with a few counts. The CDR3 reads CSAGLAKNIQYF. CDR3 coding DNA: TGCAGTGCTGGACTAGCCAAAAACATTCAGTACTTC. The chain combines TRBV20-1 with TRBJ2-4; perhaps TRBD2 as D (5 bases). V lost 5 bases, J lost 0 bases, and 5 bases lay in between. In germline, CDR1 is DFQATT, CDR2 SNEGSKA (reference sequence). This CDR3 contains 12 residues.

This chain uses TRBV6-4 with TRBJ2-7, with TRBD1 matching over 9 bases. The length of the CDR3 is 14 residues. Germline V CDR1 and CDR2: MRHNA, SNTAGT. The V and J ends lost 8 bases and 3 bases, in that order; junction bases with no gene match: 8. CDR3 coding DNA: TGTGCCAGCGTACAGGGGGCGCCGGGCTACGAGCAGTACTTC. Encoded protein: CASVQGAPGYEQYF.

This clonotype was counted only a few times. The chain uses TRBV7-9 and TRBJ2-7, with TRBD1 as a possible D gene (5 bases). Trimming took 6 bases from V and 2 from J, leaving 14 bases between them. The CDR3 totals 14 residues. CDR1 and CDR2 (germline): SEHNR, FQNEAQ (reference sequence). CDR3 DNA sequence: TGTGCCAGCAGTTCAGGGTACACCACCTACGAGCAGTACTTC. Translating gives CASSSGYTTYEQYF.

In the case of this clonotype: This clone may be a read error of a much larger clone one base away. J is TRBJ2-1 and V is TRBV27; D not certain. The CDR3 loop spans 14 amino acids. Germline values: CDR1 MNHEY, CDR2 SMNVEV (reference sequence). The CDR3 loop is CASSLSRSYNERFF. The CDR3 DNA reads TGTGCCAGCAGTTTATCAAGGTCCTACAATGAGCGGTTCTTC.

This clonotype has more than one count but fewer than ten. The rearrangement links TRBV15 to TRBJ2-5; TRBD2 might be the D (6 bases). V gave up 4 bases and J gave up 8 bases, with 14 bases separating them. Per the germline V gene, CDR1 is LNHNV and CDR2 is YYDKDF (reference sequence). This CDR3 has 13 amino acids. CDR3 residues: CATSMGVRETQYF. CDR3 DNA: TGTGCCACCAGCATGGGAGTGCGGGAAACCCAGTACTTC.

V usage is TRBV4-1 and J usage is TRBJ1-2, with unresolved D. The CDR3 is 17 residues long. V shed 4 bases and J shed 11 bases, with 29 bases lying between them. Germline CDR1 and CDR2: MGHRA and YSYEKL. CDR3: CASSPIGRGSLFSGYTF. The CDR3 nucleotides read TGCGCCAGCAGCCCTATCGGCAGAGGGTCGCTGTTTTCGGGGTACACCTTC.

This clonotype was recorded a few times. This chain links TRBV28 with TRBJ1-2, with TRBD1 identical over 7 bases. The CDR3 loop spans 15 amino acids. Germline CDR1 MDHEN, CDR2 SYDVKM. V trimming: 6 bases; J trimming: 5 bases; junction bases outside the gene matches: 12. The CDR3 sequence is CASRSHRGFNYGYTF. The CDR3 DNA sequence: TGTGCCAGCAGATCCCACAGGGGTTTTAATTATGGCTACACCTTC.

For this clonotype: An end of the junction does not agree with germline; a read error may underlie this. The CDR3 DNA sequence: TGTGCCAGCAGCCTGGCTCCCCTCGATGAGAAGTTCTTC. Amino acid sequence: CASSLAPLDEKFF. The gene calls are TRBV14 and TRBJ2-1; no clear D gene. Per germline, CDR1 SGHDN and CDR2 FVKESK. This CDR3 region has 13 residues.

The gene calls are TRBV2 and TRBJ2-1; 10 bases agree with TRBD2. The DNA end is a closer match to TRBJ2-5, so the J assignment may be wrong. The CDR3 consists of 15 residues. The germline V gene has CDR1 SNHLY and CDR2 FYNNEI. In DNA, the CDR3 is TGTGCCAGCAAGAAACTAGCGGGGATCCAAGAGACCCAGTACTTC. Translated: CASKKLAGIQETQYF.

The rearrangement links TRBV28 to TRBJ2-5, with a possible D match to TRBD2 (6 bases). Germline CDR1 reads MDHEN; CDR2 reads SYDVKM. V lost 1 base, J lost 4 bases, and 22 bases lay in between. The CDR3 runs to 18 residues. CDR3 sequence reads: CASSLYATYVPGGETQYF. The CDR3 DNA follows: TGTGCCAGCAGTTTATATGCGACCTATGTACCCGGGGGAGAGACCCAGTACTTC.

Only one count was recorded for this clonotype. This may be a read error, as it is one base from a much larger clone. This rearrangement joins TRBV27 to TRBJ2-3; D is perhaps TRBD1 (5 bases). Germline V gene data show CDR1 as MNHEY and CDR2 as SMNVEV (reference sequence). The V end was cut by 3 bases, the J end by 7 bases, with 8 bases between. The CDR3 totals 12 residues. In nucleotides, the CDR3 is TGTGCCAGCAGTTTTAGGGGAAATACGCAGTATTTT. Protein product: CASSFRGNTQYF.

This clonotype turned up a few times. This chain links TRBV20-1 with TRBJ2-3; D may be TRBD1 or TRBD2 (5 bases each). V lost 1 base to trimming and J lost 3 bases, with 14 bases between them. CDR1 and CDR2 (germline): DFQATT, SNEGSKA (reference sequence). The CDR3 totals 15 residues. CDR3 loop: CSARGGWDGTDTQYF. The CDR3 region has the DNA TGCAGTGCTAGAGGAGGGTGGGACGGGACAGATACGCAGTATTTT.

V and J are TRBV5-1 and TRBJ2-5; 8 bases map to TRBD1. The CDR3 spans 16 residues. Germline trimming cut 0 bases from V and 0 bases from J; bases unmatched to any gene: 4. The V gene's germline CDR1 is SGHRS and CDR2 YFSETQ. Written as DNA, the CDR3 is TGCGCCAGCAGCTTGGACAGGGGGACGAACCAAGAGACCCAGTACTTC. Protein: CASSLDRGTNQETQYF.

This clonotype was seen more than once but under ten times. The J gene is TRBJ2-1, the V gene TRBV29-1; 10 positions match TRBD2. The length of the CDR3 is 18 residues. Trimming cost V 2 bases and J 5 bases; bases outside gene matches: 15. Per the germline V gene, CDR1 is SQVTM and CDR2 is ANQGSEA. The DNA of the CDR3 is TGCAGCGTTGAACCTCTATCGATTCTAGCGGGGGACCACAATGAGCAGTTCTTC. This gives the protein CSVEPLSILAGDHNEQFF.